The clone carrying this T cell receptor (beta chain) was counted only a few times. The sample comes from a study of PD-1 blockade in classical Hodgkin lymphoma. Germline-derived CDR1 and CDR2 are GTSNPN and SVGIG (reference sequence). V dropped 7 bases and J dropped 4 bases, with 14 bases sitting between them. This CDR3 is built from 13 residues. Every single patient, without exception, relapsed after autologous stem cell transplantation, and brentuximab vedotin exposure varied. Data came from immunoSEQ multiplex PCR; TCRdb stores just in-frame clones and leaves some out. The sample yields 50,000 or so clones, 73% seen once.

Sequencing used peripheral blood mononuclear cells (PBMCs), obtained before the second cycle of nivolumab. This TCR came from a human donor with classical Hodgkin lymphoma. This sequence joins TRBV30 and TRBJ1-5; D may be TRBD1 (5 bases). The CDR3 loop reads CAFRGTENQPQHF. The CDR3 DNA reads as TGTGCCTTCCGGGGGACGGAGAATCAGCCCCAGCATTTT.